This record looks at one T cell receptor (beta chain) sequence and its context. The data were obtained in a study of identical twins. A single record per CDR3 protein comes from TCRdb applying MiXCR to the 5' RACE reads. This sample carries over 500,000 distinct CDR3 sequences, 20% to 25% of them seen once, and the ten largest clones take roughly 0.9%. Germline V gene lookup returns CDR1 SGHRS and CDR2 YFSETQ. The V gene end was trimmed by 1 base and the J gene end by 1 base; junction bases not matched to a gene: 6. The CDR3 has 16 amino acids. The sample was also reused in another study, on T cells expressing NK-cell markers. In that study: Out of eight donors sequenced, seven tested HCMV-seropositive and the remaining one seronegative.

Sequencing was done on a sample of CD4+ T cells sorted from blood. The origin of this receptor is a young woman in good health. The chain recombines TRBV5-1 with TRBJ2-3, with 7 bases aligning to TRBD2. The CDR3 sequence is CASSLIAGPGTDTQYF. In DNA form, the CDR3 reads TGCGCCAGCAGCTTGATAGCGGGCCCAGGCACAGATACGCAGTATTTT.